This T cell receptor beta chain was sequenced during a study of CD8+ T cells in alopecia areata. Study in general: For the treated group, dosing was oral tofacitinib at 5 to 10 mg twice daily.

Whole-study results and caveats: Patients shared TCRs less clearly than mice did, possibly for HLA-related reasons. More clonal than normal scalp was lesional scalp, particularly alopecia totalis/universalis.

Starting from PBMCs, sorting isolated CD4+ and CD8+ T cells. Extraction and reverse transcription of RNA yielded cDNA as the sequencing template. Clones were read by immunoSEQ multiplex PCR, and TCRdb kept only the in-frame ones, dropping some. Of hundreds of thousands of clones listed, 50% to 60% are singletons. This clone has only a few counts. Antigen: not known. J was trimmed by 10 bases and V by 7 bases; bases with no gene match: 9. There are 11 residues in the CDR3. Germline assignment: CDR1 SQVTM and CDR2 ANQGSEA. The chain couples TRBV29-1 to TRBJ1-1; 7 positions match TRBD1. Here the sequenced sample was CD4+ T cells sorted from blood, taken at week 0. This TCR derives from a human donor with alopecia areata. Here the CDR3 reads CSGDYRGGAFF. Here the CDR3 DNA reads TGCAGCGGGGATTACAGGGGAGGAGCTTTCTTT.